This T cell receptor delta chain was identified in a study of Vδ1+ human thymocytes. The germline gives CDR1 TSWWSYY, CDR2 QGS. V was shortened by 2 bases and J by 3 bases, with 16 bases between the two germline ends. The CDR3 is 16 amino acids. The template was reverse-transcribed extracted RNA. Pooled V-gene forward primers with one constant-region reverse primer generated the CDR3 amplicons by multiplex PCR. TCRdb re-identified clones in the multiplex PCR reads via CATT. The table has tens of thousands of delta-chain clones, roughly 15% seen once. Comment on this clone: Its target is not known.

Study-level results: In the thymus, TRG and TRD repertoires looked highly polyclonal with Gaussian CDR3 lengths. Despite high sort purity, roughly 20% of thymic T cell receptor delta sequences were Vdelta2.

Thymocytes were sorted as CD3+ TCRVdelta1+ TCRVdelta2- after alphabeta T cell depletion. Sorted Vdelta1+ thymocytes were roughly 96% to 99.6% pure. The source material was Vdelta1+ gamma-delta thymocytes from the thymus. Subset denoted: FACS-sorted CD3+ TCRalphabeta- TCRVdelta1+ TCRVdelta2- thymocytes. The chain combines TRDV1 with TRDJ1; D may be TRDD3 (5 bases). The receptor was derived from a boy in the first two years of life who had congenital heart surgery. Here the CDR3 DNA reads TGTGCTCTTGGGGAAGTCACCCTCCTGGGCTCCGATAAACTCATCTTT. Its translation: CALGEVTLLGSDKLIF.